This TCR beta chain was profiled in a study of tumor and adjacent non-tumor tissue in lung cancer. General study findings and limits: Tumor tissue had significantly higher TCR diversity than normal lung.

No cell sorting was done before RNA was extracted from the tissue. Comments on this clonotype: No antigen is known for it. Germline and junction disagree at one end, which may indicate a read error.

A modified ARM-PCR protocol with three rounds of nested PCR amplified TCRbeta. In TCRdb, the multiplex PCR reads were re-called with MiXCR into one record per CDR3 protein. The table has 60,000 to 85,000 distinct CDR3 sequences, under 80% seen once. Germline values: CDR1 SGHRS, CDR2 YFSETQ. The CDR3 contains 15 residues. The chain employs TRBV5-1 and TRBJ2-1, with D possibly matching TRBD2 (6 bases). This sequence originates from a woman in her forties or fifties with non-small cell lung cancer. Sequencing used lung tumor tissue. This CDR3 reads CAGSQGGTAFSEQFF. CDR3 nucleotide sequence: TGCGCCGGCAGCCAGGGCGGGACGGCGTTTAGTGAGCAGTTCTTC.